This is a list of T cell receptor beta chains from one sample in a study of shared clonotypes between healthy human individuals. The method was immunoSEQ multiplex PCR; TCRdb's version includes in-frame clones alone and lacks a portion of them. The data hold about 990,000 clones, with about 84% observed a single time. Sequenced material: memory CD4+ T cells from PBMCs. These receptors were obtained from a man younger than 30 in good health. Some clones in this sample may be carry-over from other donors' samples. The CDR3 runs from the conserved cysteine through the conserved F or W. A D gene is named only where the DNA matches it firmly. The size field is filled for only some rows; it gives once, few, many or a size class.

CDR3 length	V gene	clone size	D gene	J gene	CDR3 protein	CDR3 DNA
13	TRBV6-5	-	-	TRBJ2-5	CASTNPRLETQYF	TGTGCCAGCACTAACCCCCGATTGGAGACCCAGTACTTC
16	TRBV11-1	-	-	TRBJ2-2	CASSLGWAGITGELFF	TGTGCCAGCAGCTTAGGTTGGGCAGGGATCACCGGGGAGCTGTTTTTT
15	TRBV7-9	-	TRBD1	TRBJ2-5	CASSPQSGQEETQYF	TGTGCCAGCAGCCCCCAATCGGGACAGGAAGAGACCCAGTACTTC
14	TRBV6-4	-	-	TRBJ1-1	CASSPLQGPLEAFF	TGTGCCAGCAGCCCTCTACAGGGCCCCCTTGAAGCTTTCTTT
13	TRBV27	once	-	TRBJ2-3	CASSFQAADTQYF	TGTGCCAGCAGTTTTCAGGCTGCAGATACGCAGTATTTT
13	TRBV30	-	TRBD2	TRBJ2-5	CAWSAGTSGNQYF	TGTGCCTGGAGTGCCGGGACTAGCGGGAACCAGTACTTC
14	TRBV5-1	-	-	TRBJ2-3	CASSLTRGTDTQYF	TGCGCCAGCAGCTTGACTAGAGGCACAGATACGCAGTATTTT
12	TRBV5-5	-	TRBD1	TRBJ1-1	CASSFGTGRAFF	TGTGCCAGCAGTTTTGGGACAGGGAGAGCTTTCTTT
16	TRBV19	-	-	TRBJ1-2	CASSMRAGARNYGYTF	TGTGCCAGTAGTATGAGGGCGGGGGCGAGAAACTATGGCTACACCTTC
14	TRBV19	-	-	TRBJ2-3	CASERGGAGDTQYF	TGTGCCAGTGAAAGGGGGGGGGCCGGAGATACGCAGTATTTT
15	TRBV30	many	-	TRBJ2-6	CAWSARVFGANVLTF	TGTGCCTGGAGTGCGCGGGTTTTTGGGGCCAACGTCCTGACTTTC
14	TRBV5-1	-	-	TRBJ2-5	CASSFMGGQETQYF	TGCGCCAGCAGCTTTATGGGGGGCCAAGAGACCCAGTACTTC
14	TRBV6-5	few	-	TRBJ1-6	CASSYSRGNSPLHF	TGTGCCAGCAGTTACTCTCGGGGTAATTCACCCCTCCACTTT
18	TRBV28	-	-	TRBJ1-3	CASSRPGTTTFSGNTIYF	TGTGCCAGCAGTCGCCCAGGGACAACAACTTTCTCTGGAAACACCATATATTTT
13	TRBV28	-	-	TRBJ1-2	CASSLGTRLGYTF	TGTGCCAGCAGTTTAGGGACAAGGCTCGGCTACACCTTC
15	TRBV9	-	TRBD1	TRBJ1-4	CASSTRDRGNEKLFF	TGTGCCAGCAGCACCCGGGACAGGGGAAATGAAAAACTGTTTTTT
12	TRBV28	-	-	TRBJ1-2	CASSLKNYGYTF	TGTGCCAGCAGTTTGAAAAATTATGGCTACACCTTC
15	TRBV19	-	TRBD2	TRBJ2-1	CASRTSGSLWNEQFF	TGTGCCAGTCGGACTAGCGGATCCCTTTGGAATGAGCAGTTCTTC
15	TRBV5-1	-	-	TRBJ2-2	CASMAGTPNTGELFF	TGCGCCAGCATGGCCGGGACACCGAACACCGGGGAGCTGTTTTTT
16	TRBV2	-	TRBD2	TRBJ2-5	CASSERSGRVRETQYF	TGTGCCAGCAGTGAAAGGAGCGGGAGGGTTCGAGAGACCCAGTACTTC
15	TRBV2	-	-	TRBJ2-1	CASSEIPQSYNEQFF	TGTGCCAGCAGTGAGATCCCACAATCCTACAATGAGCAGTTCTTC
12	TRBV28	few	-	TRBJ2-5	CASSLNPQTQYF	TGTGCCAGCAGTTTAAATCCGCAGACCCAGTACTTC
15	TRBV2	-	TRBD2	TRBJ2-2	CASSLELAATGELFF	TGTGCCAGCAGTCTAGAGCTAGCGGCCACCGGGGAGCTGTTTTTT
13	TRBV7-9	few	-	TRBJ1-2	CASSLIQEHGYTF	TGTGCCAGCAGTTTGATCCAGGAACATGGCTACACCTTC
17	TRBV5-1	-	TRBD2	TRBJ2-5	CASSLGLAGGQQETQYF	TGCGCCAGCAGCTTGGGACTAGCGGGAGGGCAGCAAGAGACCCAGTACTTC
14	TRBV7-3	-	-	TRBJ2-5	CASSLGRDEETQYF	TGTGCCAGCAGTTTGGGTCGGGACGAAGAGACCCAGTACTTC
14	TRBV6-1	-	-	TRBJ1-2	CASSRQAANYGYTF	TGTGCCAGCAGCCGACAGGCGGCGAACTATGGCTACACCTTC
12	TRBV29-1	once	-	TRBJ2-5	CSGNWRGETQYF	TGCAGCGGCAATTGGCGGGGAGAGACCCAGTACTTC
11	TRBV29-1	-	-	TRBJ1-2	CSVAAAWGYTF	TGCAGCGTTGCGGCCGCCTGGGGCTACACCTTC
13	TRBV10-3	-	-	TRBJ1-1	CATRTAMNTEAFF	TGTGCCACGCGGACAGCGATGAACACTGAAGCTTTCTTT
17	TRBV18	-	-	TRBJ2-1	CASSPRIAASSYNEQFF	TGTGCCAGCTCACCCCGCATAGCGGCGAGCTCCTACAATGAGCAGTTCTTC
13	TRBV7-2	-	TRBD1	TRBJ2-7	CASSLTGGLEQYF	TGTGCCAGCAGCTTAACAGGGGGCCTGGAGCAGTACTTC
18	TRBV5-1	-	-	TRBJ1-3	CASSLTTWRAGAGNTIYF	TGCGCCAGCAGCTTGACGACGTGGCGGGCAGGGGCTGGAAACACCATATATTTT
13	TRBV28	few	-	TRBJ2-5	CASSSTGAETQYF	TGTGCCAGCAGTTCGACGGGGGCCGAGACCCAGTACTTC
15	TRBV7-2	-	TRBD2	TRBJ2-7	CASSSGLAGGNEQYF	TGTGCCAGCAGCTCGGGACTAGCGGGAGGAAACGAGCAGTACTTC
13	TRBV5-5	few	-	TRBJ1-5	CASSFAPNQPQHF	TGTGCCAGCAGCTTTGCCCCCAATCAGCCCCAGCATTTT
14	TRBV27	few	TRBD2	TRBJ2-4	CASTTSGSGNIQYF	TGTGCCAGCACTACTAGCGGGAGTGGGAACATTCAGTACTTC
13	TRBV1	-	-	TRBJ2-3	CTSSPMGADTQYF	TGCACCAGCAGCCCTATGGGCGCAGATACGCAGTATTTT
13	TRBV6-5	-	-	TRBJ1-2	CASSYGGLYGYTF	TGTGCCAGCAGTTACGGGGGCCTCTATGGCTACACCTTC
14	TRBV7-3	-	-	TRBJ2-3	CASSLGGRTDTQYF	TGTGCCAGCAGCTTAGGGGGGCGCACAGATACGCAGTATTTT
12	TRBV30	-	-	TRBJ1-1	CAWSVLEGEAFF	TGTGCCTGGAGTGTTCTTGAGGGGGAAGCTTTCTTT
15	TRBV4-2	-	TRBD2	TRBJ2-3	CASSPGLAALHTQYF	TGTGCCAGCAGCCCGGGACTAGCGGCTTTACATACGCAGTATTTT
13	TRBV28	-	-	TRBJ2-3	CAGGPGKTDTQYF	TGTGCCGGAGGACCGGGAAAAACCGATACGCAGTATTTT
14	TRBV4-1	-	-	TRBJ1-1	CASSHPGMNTEAFF	TGCGCCAGCAGCCATCCAGGAATGAACACTGAAGCTTTCTTT
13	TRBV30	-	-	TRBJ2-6	CAGRGARANVLTF	TGTGCCGGAAGGGGTGCTAGGGCCAACGTCCTGACTTTC
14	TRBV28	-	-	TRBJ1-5	CASSPTFRYQPQHF	TGTGCCAGCAGTCCTACCTTCAGATATCAGCCCCAGCATTTT
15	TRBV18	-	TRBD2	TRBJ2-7	CASSPSGRHSYEQYF	TGTGCCAGCTCACCTAGCGGGAGGCACTCCTACGAGCAGTACTTC
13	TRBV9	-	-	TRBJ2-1	CASSGRGYNEQFF	TGTGCCAGCAGCGGGAGGGGTTACAATGAGCAGTTCTTC
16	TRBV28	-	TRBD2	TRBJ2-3	CASSPGLAGVYDTQYF	TGTGCCAGCAGTCCGGGACTAGCGGGAGTATACGATACGCAGTATTTT
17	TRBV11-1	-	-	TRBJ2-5	CASSNLVLAVYQETQYF	TGTGCCAGCAGCAATTTGGTCCTAGCTGTGTACCAAGAGACCCAGTACTTC
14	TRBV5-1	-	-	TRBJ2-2	CASSLGSSAGELFF	TGCGCCAGCAGCTTGGGTTCCAGCGCCGGGGAGCTGTTTTTT
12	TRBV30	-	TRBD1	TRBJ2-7	CAWSADRAKQYF	TGTGCCTGGAGCGCGGACAGGGCTAAGCAGTACTTC
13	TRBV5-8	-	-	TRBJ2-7	CASSLGGGYEQYF	TGTGCCAGCAGCTTGGGTGGGGGATACGAGCAGTACTTC
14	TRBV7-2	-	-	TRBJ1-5	CASSWQNSNQPQHF	TGTGCCAGCAGCTGGCAGAATAGCAATCAGCCCCAGCATTTT
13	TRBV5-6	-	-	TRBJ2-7	CASSPPTGYEQYF	TGTGCCAGCAGCCCCCCTACCGGCTACGAGCAGTACTTC
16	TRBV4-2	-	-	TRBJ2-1	CASSQAQALSYNEQFF	TGTGCCAGCAGCCAAGCCCAAGCACTCTCCTACAATGAGCAGTTCTTC
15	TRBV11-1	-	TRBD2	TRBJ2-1	CASTLGLAARGEQFF	TGTGCCAGCACCCTTGGACTAGCCGCAAGGGGGGAGCAGTTCTTC
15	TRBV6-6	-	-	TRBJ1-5	CASSSGGGHNQPQHF	TGTGCCAGCAGCTCCGGAGGGGGTCACAATCAGCCCCAGCATTTT
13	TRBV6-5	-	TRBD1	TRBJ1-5	CASMGQAHQPQHF	TGTGCCAGCATGGGACAGGCGCATCAGCCCCAGCATTTT
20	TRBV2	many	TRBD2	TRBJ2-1	CASSETLVGSGREIYNEQFF	TGTGCCAGCAGTGAAACACTGGTTGGTAGCGGGAGAGAAATCTACAATGAGCAGTTCTTC